This is a list of T cell receptor beta chains from one sample in a study of cytomegalovirus exposure and HLA in healthy donors. TCRdb's copy holds only in-frame clones and misses some; the assay was immunoSEQ multiplex PCR. Of roughly 120,000 clones listed, around 88% were seen once; the top ten hold more than 1.5%. Sequencing used PBMCs. The receptor source for this set is a man younger than 30 in good health and CMV-seronegative. Each CDR3 is given with its conserved first and last residue. Each record gives: D gene, clone size, V gene, J gene, CDR3 protein, CDR3 DNA. A D gene is named only where the DNA matches it firmly. Clone size is given for some rows only: seen once, a few or many times, or a class if the clone is expanded.

TRBD2	-	TRBV2	TRBJ2-3	CASSDGLDTDTQYF	TGTGCCAGCAGTGATGGACTAGACACAGATACGCAGTATTTT
-	-	TRBV19	TRBJ2-2	CASRKVREQGSSNTGELFF	TGTGCCAGTAGAAAAGTCCGGGAGCAGGGCTCTTCGAACACCGGGGAGCTGTTTTTT
-	-	TRBV7-2	TRBJ1-1	CASSLGREAFF	TGTGCCAGCAGCTTAGGCAGAGAAGCTTTCTTT
TRBD1	-	TRBV5-1	TRBJ2-5	CASSSGQGETQYF	TGCGCCAGCAGCTCGGGACAGGGGGAGACCCAGTACTTC
-	-	TRBV4-1	TRBJ2-7	CASSQLPGQSYEQYF	TGCGCCAGCAGCCAACTCCCGGGACAATCCTACGAGCAGTACTTC
-	-	TRBV28	TRBJ1-5	CASSLGLSGQPQHF	TGTGCCAGCAGTTTGGGTCTAAGCGGGCAGCCCCAGCATTTT
-	once	TRBV4-3	TRBJ1-5	CASSQDRVGNQPQHF	TGCGCCAGCAGCCAAGACAGGGTAGGCAATCAGCCCCAGCATTTT
TRBD2	-	TRBV6-1	TRBJ2-1	CASSRTSRDYNEQFF	TGTGCCAGCAGCCGGACTAGCCGCGATTACAATGAGCAGTTCTTC
-	-	TRBV30	TRBJ1-1	CAWSVFLGSNTEAFF	TGTGCCTGGAGTGTTTTTTTGGGCAGTAACACTGAAGCTTTCTTT
TRBD1	once	TRBV30	TRBJ2-1	CAWRGTGAESYNEQFF	TGTGCCTGGAGGGGGACAGGGGCGGAATCCTACAATGAGCAGTTCTTC
TRBD2	-	TRBV4-1	TRBJ2-7	CASSRDTLAGNVYEQYF	TGCGCCAGCAGCCGAGACACTTTAGCGGGAAATGTATACGAGCAGTACTTC
TRBD1	-	TRBV9	TRBJ1-1	CASGPTGGTEAFF	TGTGCCAGCGGTCCGACAGGGGGGACTGAAGCTTTCTTT
TRBD1	-	TRBV7-2	TRBJ1-2	CASRQDRTIYGYTF	TGTGCCAGCAGGCAGGACAGGACAATCTATGGCTACACCTTC
-	-	TRBV6-1	TRBJ1-4	CASSERGEKLFF	TGTGCCAGCAGTGAAAGAGGTGAAAAACTGTTTTTT
-	-	TRBV27	TRBJ2-7	CASSRGLTYEQYF	TGTGCCAGCAGTCGGGGACTCACCTACGAGCAGTACTTC
TRBD1	once	TRBV11-3	TRBJ2-2	CASSLQPTGVNTGELFF	TGTGCCAGCAGCCTTCAGCCAACAGGGGTAAACACCGGGGAGCTGTTTTTT
-	-	TRBV18	TRBJ2-3	CASSPPEGGDSTDTQYF	TGTGCCAGCTCACCACCGGAGGGGGGGGACAGCACAGATACGCAGTATTTT
-	-	TRBV18	TRBJ1-2	CASSPAAPLDGYTF	TGTGCCAGCTCGCCCGCAGCGCCGTTGGATGGCTACACCTTC
TRBD1	-	TRBV6-1	TRBJ2-7	CASRMGQGLYEQYF	TGTGCCAGCAGAATGGGACAGGGGCTATACGAGCAGTACTTC
TRBD1	-	TRBV18	TRBJ1-3	CASSPGRQGGNTIYF	TGTGCCAGCTCACCAGGGAGACAGGGTGGAAACACCATATATTTT
-	-	TRBV7-8	TRBJ1-1	CASSLAEVGNTEAFF	TGTGCCAGCAGCTTAGCCGAGGTAGGGAACACTGAAGCTTTCTTT
-	once	TRBV5-6	TRBJ1-1	CASSFQREAFF	TGTGCCAGCAGCTTTCAGCGTGAAGCTTTCTTT
TRBD1	-	TRBV27	TRBJ1-6	CASSSRQGFNSPLHF	TGTGCCAGCAGTTCCCGACAGGGTTTCAATTCACCCCTCCACTTT
-	-	TRBV7-9	TRBJ1-1	CASSDQANTEAFF	TGTGCCAGCAGCGATCAAGCGAACACTGAAGCTTTCTTT
-	-	TRBV29-1	TRBJ2-7	CSVENPGKRPYEQYF	TGCAGCGTTGAGAATCCGGGAAAGAGACCCTACGAGCAGTACTTC
-	-	TRBV23-1	TRBJ2-1	CASSQTLRALF	TGCGCCAGCAGTCAAACCCTACGAGCGCTCTTC
TRBD1	-	TRBV7-8	TRBJ1-2	CASSLVQGNSNGYTF	TGTGCCAGCAGCTTAGTACAGGGGAATTCAAATGGCTACACCTTC
TRBD1	-	TRBV15	TRBJ1-3	CATRDRDSLGNTIYF	TGTGCCACCAGAGACAGGGACTCTCTTGGAAACACCATATATTTT
TRBD1	-	TRBV7-9	TRBJ2-5	CASSRTGEGETQYF	TGTGCCAGCAGCCGAACAGGGGAAGGAGAGACCCAGTACTTC
TRBD1	-	TRBV7-2	TRBJ1-1	CASSLWGQGNTEAFF	TGTGCCAGCAGCTTATGGGGACAGGGTAATACTGAAGCTTTCTTT
-	-	TRBV4-1	TRBJ2-3	CASSHPGGREFPDTQYF	TGCGCCAGCAGCCACCCTGGGGGGCGGGAGTTCCCAGATACGCAGTATTTT
TRBD2	once	TRBV28	TRBJ2-7	CASSYRREGGPSEQYF	TGTGCCAGCAGTTACCGGAGGGAGGGAGGGCCTAGCGAGCAGTACTTC
TRBD1	-	TRBV18	TRBJ1-1	CASSPTGGISEAFF	TGTGCCAGCTCACCCACAGGGGGCATTTCTGAAGCTTTCTTT
TRBD2	-	TRBV27	TRBJ2-1	CASSWAGDYNEQFF	TGTGCCAGCAGTTGGGCGGGAGACTACAATGAGCAGTTCTTC
-	-	TRBV4-3	TRBJ1-6	CASSQDVGGPLHF	TGCGCCAGCAGCCAAGATGTAGGGGGACCCCTCCACTTT
-	-	TRBV28	TRBJ1-2	CASRGGSNYGYTF	TGTGCCAGCAGGGGGGGGTCTAACTATGGCTACACCTTC
-	once	TRBV5-1	TRBJ2-1	CASSLEGGRSYNEQFF	TGCGCCAGCAGCTTGGAGGGGGGGAGGTCCTACAATGAGCAGTTCTTC
-	-	TRBV5-1	TRBJ2-7	CASSPLAGGLYEQYF	TGCGCCAGCAGCCCTCTCGCCGGGGGTCTCTACGAGCAGTACTTC